This TCR beta chain was obtained from a study of OX40 agonist ivuxolimab in advanced cancers. Study-level points and caveats: The specificity for antigen of the expanded peripheral T cells was not determined.

Repertoires were generated with immunoSEQ multiplex PCR, while TCRdb's copy carries only in-frame clones and drops some. This sample has 41,000 or so clones, with around 73% found just once. Comments on this clone: Its specificity is unknown.

This material consisted of CD4+ or CD8+ T cells sorted from blood, taken in a trial of the OX40 agonist ivuxolimab. The source is an adult with an advanced solid tumor such as melanoma, head and neck, liver or kidney cancer.

CDR3 residues: CAWSEGQGGELFF. As DNA, the CDR3 is TGTGCCTGGAGTGAGGGGCAGGGCGGGGAGCTGTTTTTT. This rearrangement joins TRBV30 to TRBJ2-2; D is perhaps TRBD1 (5 bases). The CDR3 is made up of 13 amino acids. CDR1 GTSNPN and CDR2 SVGIG come from the germline V gene (reference sequence). The V and J ends lost 1 base and 7 bases respectively, with 10 bases between them.